These 3 T cell receptor beta chains were all obtained from the same sample, sequenced in a study of T cell clonality in common variable immunodeficiency. Sequenced by immunoSEQ multiplex PCR; TCRdb stores in-frame clones only, minus some. The sample lists around 52,000 clones, none appearing once, the ten largest making up about 5.7%. The specimen was peripheral blood mononuclear cells. These receptor sequences come from a person between 18 and 70 years old in good health.

This clone occurred many times. The missing CDR3 end, 3 residues past where the read stops, is filled in from the germline J gene. The chain uses TRBV7-8 and TRBJ1-2; D unclear. The CDR3 is 14 residues long. Trimming pared 1 base from V and 5 bases from J, leaving 11 bases between. Germline CDR1 and CDR2: SGHVS and FQNEAQ. The CDR3 DNA, read in part, is TGTGCCAGCAGCTTAGGTGCGGGGTTGTATGGC. It is translated as CASSLGAGLYG. The full-length CDR3 reads as CASSLGAGLYGYTF.

This clone was recorded many times. The read gets to within 3 residues of the CDR3 end, and the germline J gene fills in the rest. V and J are TRBV6-1 and TRBJ1-1, with D tentatively TRBD1 (6 bases). Germline CDR1 is MNHNS and CDR2 is SASEGT. The CDR3 contains 13 residues. The germline V and J ends were trimmed by 2 bases and 7 bases, with 11 bases remaining between them. The sequenced CDR3 bases are TGTGCCAGCAGTGAACTGACAGGCCTTGAA. Its protein is CASSELTGLE. The whole CDR3 sequence is CASSELTGLEAFF.

This clone showed up many times. With the read ending 3 residues before the CDR3 end, the germline J gene is used to fill in that end. The chain carries TRBV6-2 or TRBV6-3 and TRBJ2-5; 8 nucleotides match TRBD1. CDR1 and CDR2 from the germline V gene are MNHEY and SVGEGT. The CDR3 has 13 amino acids. V shed 6 bases and J 4 bases; nucleotides not matched to a gene: 4. CDR3 bases read: TGTGCCAGCAGCCAGGACAGGGCAGAGACC. It translates to CASSQDRAET. The full CDR3 protein is CASSQDRAETQYF.